The present T cell receptor (beta chain) was sequenced within a study of blood T cell repertoires in COVID-19. Overall study context: Donors in the United States, Italy and Spain gave samples during acute or convalescent COVID-19. T cells, B-cell-depleted T cells, or PBMCs supplied cDNA or gDNA.

Authors' data handling: Reference gene primer amplification yielded estimated nucleated cell counts. Assay used: immunoSEQ multiplex PCR; TCRdb lists only in-frame clones, some missing. V and J calls and clone size are given by that table; D and trimming were obtained from the DNA. The table lists 200,000 to 250,000 clones, roughly 85% of them singletons, with 3.4% in the top ten. The receptor comes from a woman under 30 with acute or convalescent COVID-19. Material for sequencing was peripheral blood.

CDR3 sequence: CASSLWLAGTDTQYF. The CDR3, as DNA: TGTGCCAGCAGCTTGTGGCTAGCGGGTACAGATACGCAGTATTTT. The chain links TRBV5-4 to TRBJ2-3; 8 nucleotides agree with TRBD2. Germline values: CDR1 SGHNT, CDR2 YYREEE (reference sequence). This CDR3 is 15 amino acids long. V trimming: 1 base; J trimming: 3 bases; junction bases outside the gene matches: 4.